The clone carrying this T cell receptor (beta chain) appeared once. The record originates from a study of blood T cell repertoires in COVID-19. This table comes from immunoSEQ multiplex PCR, and its TCRdb copy is limited to in-frame clones, with some not included. The table lists 200,000 or so clones, about four fifths of them singletons. This CDR3 spans 14 amino acids. CDR1 SGHVS and CDR2 FQNEAQ come from the germline V gene. V lost 2 bases, J lost 4 bases, and 4 bases stayed unmatched. The rearrangement joins TRBV7-8 to TRBJ2-7; 8 bases map to TRBD1. This TCR was sampled from an elderly woman with COVID-19, enrolled during active disease. Sequencing was carried out using peripheral blood. The CDR3 spells CASSLIQGAYEQYF. The CDR3 DNA reads TGTGCCAGCAGCTTAATCCAGGGGGCGTACGAGCAGTACTTC.